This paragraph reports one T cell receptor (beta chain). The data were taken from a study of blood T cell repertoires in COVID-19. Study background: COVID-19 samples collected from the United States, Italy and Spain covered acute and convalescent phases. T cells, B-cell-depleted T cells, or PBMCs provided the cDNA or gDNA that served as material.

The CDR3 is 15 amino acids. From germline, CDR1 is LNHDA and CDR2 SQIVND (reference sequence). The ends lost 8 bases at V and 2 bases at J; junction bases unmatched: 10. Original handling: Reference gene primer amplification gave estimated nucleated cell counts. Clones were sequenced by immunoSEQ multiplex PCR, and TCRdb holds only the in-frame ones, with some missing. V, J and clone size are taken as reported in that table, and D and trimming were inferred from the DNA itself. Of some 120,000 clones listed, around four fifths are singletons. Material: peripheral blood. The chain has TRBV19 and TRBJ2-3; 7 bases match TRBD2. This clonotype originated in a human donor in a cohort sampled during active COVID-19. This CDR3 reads CASRSGGGNTDTQYF. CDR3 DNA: TGTGCCAGTCGGAGTGGGGGGGGTAACACAGATACGCAGTATTTT. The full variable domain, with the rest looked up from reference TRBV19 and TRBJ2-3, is DGGITQSPKYLFRKEGQNVTLSCEQNLNHDAMYWYRQDPGQGLRLIYYSQIVNDFQKGDIAEGYSVSREKKESFPLTVTSAQKNPTAFYLCASRSGGGNTDTQYFGPGTRLTVL.